This TCR beta chain comes out of a study of shared clonotypes between healthy human individuals. Study summary: CD8 memory received one plate per donor, CD8 naive two, CD4 memory three and CD4 naive three.

The assay used deep level. Authors' data handling: Sequence data from immunoSEQ were junction-only and lacked quality scores; consequently, filtering differed. Data came from immunoSEQ multiplex PCR; TCRdb stores just in-frame clones and leaves some out. Clonal size and the V and J genes are those of that table, whereas D and trimming came from the DNA. Among fewer than 3 million clones listed, roughly 92% were seen once. The CDR3 has 14 amino acids. The V gene lost 0 bases and the J gene lost 3 bases, with 9 bases spanning the gap. Germline V CDR1 and CDR2: SGDLS, YYNGEE. Notes on this clone: No antigen is known for it. The same CDR3 arises from other DNA sequences in this sample as well.

Overall study findings and caveats: Memory subsets had estimated richness that was generally smaller than that of naive subsets.

Sequences were obtained from naive CD4+ T cells from PBMCs. As for subset: CD45RA+ positively selected. V usage is TRBV9 and J usage is TRBJ1-2, with D hard to call. This sequence originates from a man between 18 and 35 years old in good health. Some clones in this sample may be carry-over from other donors' samples. CDR3 protein: CASSVVGTDYGYTF. The CDR3 bases are TGTGCCAGCAGCGTAGTAGGAACTGACTATGGCTACACCTTC.